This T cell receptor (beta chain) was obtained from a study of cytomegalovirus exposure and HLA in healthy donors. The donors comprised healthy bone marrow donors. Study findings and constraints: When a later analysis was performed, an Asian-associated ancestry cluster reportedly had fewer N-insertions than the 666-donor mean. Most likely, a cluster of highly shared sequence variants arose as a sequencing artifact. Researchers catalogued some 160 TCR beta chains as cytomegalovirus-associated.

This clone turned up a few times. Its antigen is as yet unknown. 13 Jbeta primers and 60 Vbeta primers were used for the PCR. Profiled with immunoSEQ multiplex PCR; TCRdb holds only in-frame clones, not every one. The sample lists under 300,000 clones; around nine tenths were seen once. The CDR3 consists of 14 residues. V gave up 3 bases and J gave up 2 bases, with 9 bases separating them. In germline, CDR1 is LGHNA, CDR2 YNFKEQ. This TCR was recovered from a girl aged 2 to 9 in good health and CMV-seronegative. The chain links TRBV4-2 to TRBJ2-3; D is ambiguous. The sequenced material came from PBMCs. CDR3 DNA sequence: TGTGCCAGCAGCCAGGTTAGCCTCACAGATACGCAGTATTTT. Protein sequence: CASSQVSLTDTQYF.